Listed below are T cell receptor beta chains from one sample, sequenced in a study of PD-1 blockade in classical Hodgkin lymphoma. Assay used: immunoSEQ multiplex PCR; TCRdb lists only in-frame clones, some missing. Of 89,000 or so clones in the sample, 80% to 95% were seen once. Sequenced here: peripheral blood mononuclear cells (PBMCs), sampled before the second cycle of nivolumab. The receptors stem from a human donor with classical Hodgkin lymphoma. The CDR3 runs from the conserved cysteine through the conserved F or W. The order of the fields is clone size, D gene, J gene, V gene, CDR3 protein, CDR3 DNA. A D gene is named only where the DNA matches it firmly. Rows give clone size only sometimes, using once, few, many, or a class for an expanded clone.

size: once
D: .
J: TRBJ1-3
V: TRBV11-2
CDR3: CASSLIRGTRGNTIYF
DNA: TGTGCCAGCAGCCTCATTAGGGGGACCCGGGGAAACACCATATATTTT

size: once
D: .
J: TRBJ1-4
V: TRBV5-4
CDR3: CASSFGTQYEKLFF
DNA: TGTGCCAGCAGCTTCGGGACACAGTATGAAAAACTGTTTTTT

size: .
D: TRBD1
J: TRBJ1-1
V: TRBV6-5
CDR3: CASSRPQGANTEAFF
DNA: TGTGCCAGCAGTCGTCCACAGGGGGCGAACACTGAAGCTTTCTTT

size: few
D: TRBD1
J: TRBJ2-2
V: TRBV7-9
CDR3: CASSSRGPGELFF
DNA: TGTGCCAGCAGCTCCAGGGGGCCCGGGGAGCTGTTTTTT

size: .
D: .
J: TRBJ2-3
V: TRBV29-1
CDR3: CSVYDLQLSTDTQYF
DNA: TGCAGCGTTTATGATCTTCAGCTGAGCACAGATACGCAGTATTTT

size: once
D: TRBD2
J: TRBJ2-7
V: TRBV6-1
CDR3: CASTGRGRPGYEQYF
DNA: TGTGCCAGCACAGGGCGGGGGAGGCCGGGATACGAGCAGTACTTC

size: .
D: TRBD2
J: TRBJ2-7
V: TRBV29-1
CDR3: CSVGGLAGGPSEQYF
DNA: TGCAGCGTTGGCGGACTAGCGGGAGGGCCCAGTGAGCAGTACTTC

size: .
D: .
J: TRBJ2-7
V: TRBV6-1
CDR3: CASSEARSYEQYF
DNA: TGTGCCAGCAGTGAAGCGCGGTCCTACGAGCAGTACTTC

size: .
D: .
J: TRBJ2-1
V: TRBV19
CDR3: CASSMGVGWNEQFF
DNA: TGTGCCAGTAGTATGGGAGTAGGATGGAATGAGCAGTTCTTC

size: .
D: TRBD1
J: TRBJ2-1
V: TRBV15
CDR3: CATSRGRGQGGNEQFF
DNA: TGTGCCACCAGCAGAGGGAGAGGACAGGGTGGCAATGAGCAGTTCTTC

size: .
D: .
J: TRBJ2-1
V: TRBV27
CDR3: CASSLPGWNNEQFF
DNA: TGTGCCAGCAGTTTGCCAGGGTGGAACAATGAGCAGTTCTTC

size: .
D: .
J: TRBJ2-5
V: TRBV30
CDR3: CAWSVGAKLQETQYF
DNA: TGTGCCTGGAGTGTGGGAGCGAAGCTCCAAGAGACCCAGTACTTC

size: once
D: .
J: TRBJ2-7
V: TRBV5-6
CDR3: CASSLGGDFWEQYF
DNA: TGTGCCAGCAGCCTAGGGGGGGACTTTTGGGAGCAGTACTTC

size: .
D: TRBD1
J: TRBJ2-7
V: TRBV6-5
CDR3: CASRRTGDSYEQYF
DNA: TGTGCCAGCAGAAGAACAGGGGACTCCTACGAGCAGTACTTC

size: .
D: TRBD1
J: TRBJ1-1
V: TRBV28
CDR3: CASSLRKQGAHTEAFF
DNA: TGTGCCAGCAGTTTGAGGAAACAGGGGGCGCACACTGAAGCTTTCTTT

size: .
D: .
J: TRBJ2-5
V: TRBV4-1
CDR3: CASSQETLAQGETQYF
DNA: TGCGCCAGCAGCCAAGAAACCCTAGCCCAGGGGGAGACCCAGTACTTC

size: .
D: TRBD2
J: TRBJ2-1
V: TRBV5-1
CDR3: CASSSSGGDNEQFF
DNA: TGCGCCAGCAGCTCTAGCGGGGGAGACAATGAGCAGTTCTTC

size: .
D: TRBD2
J: TRBJ2-2
V: TRBV9
CDR3: CASSPSGGRTGELFF
DNA: TGTGCCAGCAGCCCGAGCGGGGGGCGGACCGGGGAGCTGTTTTTT

size: .
D: .
J: TRBJ1-1
V: TRBV4-1
CDR3: CASSQDNRFGEAFF
DNA: TGCGCCAGCAGCCAAGATAACCGCTTTGGTGAAGCTTTCTTT

size: .
D: .
J: TRBJ1-4
V: TRBV5-8
CDR3: CASSSRIPTNEKLFF
DNA: TGTGCCAGCAGCAGCAGGATTCCAACTAATGAAAAACTGTTTTTT

size: .
D: .
J: TRBJ1-1
V: TRBV14
CDR3: CASSFDPNTEAFF
DNA: TGTGCCAGCAGCTTTGACCCGAACACTGAAGCTTTCTTT

size: .
D: TRBD1
J: TRBJ1-1
V: TRBV18
CDR3: CASSTDRVATEAFF
DNA: TGTGCCAGCTCAACCGACAGGGTTGCCACTGAAGCTTTCTTT

size: once
D: TRBD2
J: TRBJ2-1
V: TRBV2
CDR3: CASSPRTSVNEQFF
DNA: TGTGCCAGCAGTCCTCGGACTAGCGTGAATGAGCAGTTCTTC

size: .
D: TRBD1
J: TRBJ2-3
V: TRBV27
CDR3: CATHWGQGAADTQYF
DNA: TGTGCCACACACTGGGGACAGGGGGCCGCAGATACGCAGTATTTT

size: once
D: TRBD1
J: TRBJ1-5
V: TRBV11-2
CDR3: CASSSGQGASQPQHF
DNA: TGTGCCAGCAGCTCTGGACAGGGGGCGAGTCAGCCCCAGCATTTT

size: .
D: .
J: TRBJ2-7
V: TRBV28
CDR3: CASSLLSAYEQYF
DNA: TGTGCCAGCAGTTTATTGTCCGCCTACGAGCAGTACTTC

size: .
D: .
J: TRBJ2-1
V: TRBV7-3
CDR3: CASSLDPGAGYEQFF
DNA: TGTGCCAGCAGCTTAGATCCGGGAGCAGGCTATGAGCAGTTCTTC

size: once
D: .
J: TRBJ2-5
V: TRBV7-8
CDR3: CASSSLRQRETQYF
DNA: TGTGCCAGCAGCTCCCTTCGACAGCGGGAGACCCAGTACTTC

size: .
D: .
J: TRBJ2-1
V: TRBV4-1
CDR3: CASSLQPGIPNSYNEQFF
DNA: TGCGCCAGCAGCCTACAGCCGGGGATCCCGAACTCCTACAATGAGCAGTTCTTC

size: .
D: .
J: TRBJ1-2
V: TRBV30
CDR3: CAWSVPRTYGYTF
DNA: TGTGCCTGGAGTGTACCCAGGACCTATGGCTACACCTTC

size: once
D: .
J: TRBJ1-5
V: TRBV25-1
CDR3: CASRDAGEAQPQHF
DNA: TGTGCCAGCAGGGACGCAGGGGAGGCTCAGCCCCAGCATTTT

size: .
D: .
J: TRBJ1-2
V: TRBV29-1
CDR3: CSVGELDRAYGYTF
DNA: TGCAGCGTTGGGGAGCTGGACAGAGCCTATGGCTACACCTTC

size: .
D: .
J: TRBJ1-2
V: TRBV25-1
CDR3: CASSDLEGFDSYTF
DNA: TGTGCCAGCAGTGATCTCGAGGGGTTTGATAGCTACACCTTC

size: few
D: .
J: TRBJ1-2
V: TRBV2
CDR3: CASSEDGNYGYTF
DNA: TGTGCCAGCAGTGAAGACGGTAACTATGGCTACACCTTC

size: .
D: .
J: TRBJ1-5
V: TRBV18
CDR3: CASSPERGNQPQHF
DNA: TGTGCCAGCTCACCAGAGCGTGGTAATCAGCCCCAGCATTTT

size: once
D: TRBD1
J: TRBJ2-2
V: TRBV27
CDR3: CASRRTFLTGGHGTGELFF
DNA: TGTGCCAGCAGAAGAACCTTCCTGACAGGGGGCCATGGAACCGGGGAGCTGTTTTTT

size: .
D: TRBD1
J: TRBJ2-5
V: TRBV28
CDR3: CASRNGQGGETQYF
DNA: TGTGCCAGCAGAAACGGACAGGGGGGAGAGACCCAGTACTTC

size: .
D: TRBD1
J: TRBJ1-2
V: TRBV14
CDR3: CASSQGLGQGVHGYTF
DNA: TGTGCCAGCAGCCAAGGTCTTGGACAGGGGGTACATGGCTACACCTTC

size: .
D: TRBD1
J: TRBJ2-2
V: TRBV19
CDR3: CASKDRAIGELFF
DNA: TGTGCCAGCAAGGACAGGGCCATCGGGGAGCTGTTTTTT

size: .
D: .
J: TRBJ2-1
V: TRBV19
CDR3: CASNEGLSYNEQFF
DNA: TGTGCCAGTAATGAGGGGTTATCCTACAATGAGCAGTTCTTC

size: .
D: .
J: TRBJ2-7
V: TRBV27
CDR3: CASSLSRTNEQYF
DNA: TGTGCCAGCAGTTTATCGCGGACAAACGAGCAGTACTTC

size: few
D: .
J: TRBJ2-2
V: TRBV7-7
CDR3: CASSPVGGELFF
DNA: TGTGCCAGCAGCCCCGTAGGCGGGGAGCTGTTTTTT

size: few
D: .
J: TRBJ1-2
V: TRBV9
CDR3: CASSVDGSGYTF
DNA: TGTGCCAGCAGCGTAGACGGTAGTGGCTACACCTTC

size: .
D: .
J: TRBJ2-3
V: TRBV27
CDR3: CASSPRAREDTQYF
DNA: TGTGCCAGCAGTCCCCGGGCCCGCGAAGATACGCAGTATTTT

size: .
D: .
J: TRBJ2-1
V: TRBV27
CDR3: CASSRETPYNEQFF
DNA: TGTGCCAGCAGTAGGGAGACGCCCTACAATGAGCAGTTCTTC

size: .
D: TRBD1
J: TRBJ1-1
V: TRBV7-8
CDR3: CASSLLPGQGAWNTEAFF
DNA: TGTGCCAGCAGCTTATTACCGGGACAGGGGGCTTGGAACACTGAAGCTTTCTTT

size: once
D: TRBD1
J: TRBJ2-5
V: TRBV7-7
CDR3: CASRPSTGKGETQYF
DNA: TGTGCTAGCAGACCCTCGACAGGGAAGGGGGAGACCCAGTACTTC

size: .
D: TRBD1
J: TRBJ2-3
V: TRBV27
CDR3: CASSERRRDRGTDTQYF
DNA: TGTGCCAGCAGTGAACGACGCCGGGACAGGGGGACAGATACGCAGTATTTT

size: .
D: TRBD1
J: TRBJ2-7
V: TRBV28
CDR3: CASSSHRQGVSYEQYF
DNA: TGTGCCAGCAGTTCTCACCGACAGGGGGTCTCCTACGAGCAGTACTTC

size: .
D: .
J: TRBJ2-3
V: TRBV20-1
CDR3: CSAETTDTQYF
DNA: TGCAGTGCAGAAACTACAGATACGCAGTATTTT

size: .
D: .
J: TRBJ2-1
V: TRBV27
CDR3: CASSQPAGGTYLYNEQFF
DNA: TGTGCCAGCAGTCAACCCGCCGGCGGGACCTACCTTTACAATGAGCAGTTCTTC

size: .
D: .
J: TRBJ2-6
V: TRBV15
CDR3: CATSRDRLGGGRGANVLTF
DNA: TGTGCCACCAGCAGAGATAGGCTTGGAGGGGGCAGAGGGGCCAACGTCCTGACTTTC

size: .
D: .
J: TRBJ2-1
V: TRBV5-8
CDR3: CASSFGGEQFF
DNA: TGTGCCAGCAGCTTTGGAGGTGAGCAGTTCTTC

size: .
D: TRBD2
J: TRBJ2-1
V: TRBV5-1
CDR3: CASSLEGSSGTNEQFF
DNA: TGCGCCAGCAGCTTGGAAGGGTCTAGCGGGACCAATGAGCAGTTCTTC